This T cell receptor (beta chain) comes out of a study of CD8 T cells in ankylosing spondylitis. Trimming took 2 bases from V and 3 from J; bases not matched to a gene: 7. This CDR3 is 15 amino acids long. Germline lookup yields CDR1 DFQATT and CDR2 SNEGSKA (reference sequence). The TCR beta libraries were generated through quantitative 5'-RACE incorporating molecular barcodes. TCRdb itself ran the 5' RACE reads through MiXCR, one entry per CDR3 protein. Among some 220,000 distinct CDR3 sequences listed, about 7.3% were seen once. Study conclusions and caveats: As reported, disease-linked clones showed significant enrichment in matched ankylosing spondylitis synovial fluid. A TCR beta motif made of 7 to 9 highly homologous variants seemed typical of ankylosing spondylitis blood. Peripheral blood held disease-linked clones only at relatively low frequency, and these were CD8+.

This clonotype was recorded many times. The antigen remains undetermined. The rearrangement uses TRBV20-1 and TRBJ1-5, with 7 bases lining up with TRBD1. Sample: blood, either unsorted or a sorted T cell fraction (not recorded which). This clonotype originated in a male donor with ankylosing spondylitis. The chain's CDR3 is CSARRSRGVNQPQHF. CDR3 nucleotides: TGCAGTGCTAGACGGAGCAGGGGGGTCAATCAGCCCCAGCATTTT.